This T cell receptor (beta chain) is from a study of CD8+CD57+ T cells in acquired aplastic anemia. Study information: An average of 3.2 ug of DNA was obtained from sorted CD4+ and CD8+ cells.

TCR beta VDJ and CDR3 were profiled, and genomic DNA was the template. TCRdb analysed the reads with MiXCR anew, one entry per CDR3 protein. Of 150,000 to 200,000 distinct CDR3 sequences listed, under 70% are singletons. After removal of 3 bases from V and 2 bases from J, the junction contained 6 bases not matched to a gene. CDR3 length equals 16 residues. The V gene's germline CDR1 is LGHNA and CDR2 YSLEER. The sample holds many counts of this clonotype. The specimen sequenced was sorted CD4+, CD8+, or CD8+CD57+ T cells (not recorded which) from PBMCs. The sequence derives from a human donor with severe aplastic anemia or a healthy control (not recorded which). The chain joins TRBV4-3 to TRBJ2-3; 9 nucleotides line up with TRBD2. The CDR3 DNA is TGCGCCAGCAGCCACGTAGCGGGGGACCTCACAGATACGCAGTATTTT. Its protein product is CASSHVAGDLTDTQYF.